What follows are 11 T cell receptor beta chains derived from one specimen sequenced in a study of T-cell memory formation after mild COVID-19. TCRdb processed the 5' RACE reads anew with MiXCR; each CDR3 protein has one entry. The repertoire holds about 58,000 distinct CDR3 sequences, with 28% as singletons. Sequenced input: PBMCs or a T cell subset sorted from them (not recorded which). Receptors originate from a young man who had mild COVID-19 (a few samples of this study predate the infection). Cell type and time point are not known.

The rearrangement joins TRBV3-1 to TRBJ2-7; D gene ambiguous. Germline CDR1 LGHDT, CDR2 YNNKEL (reference sequence). The V gene lost 0 bases and the J gene lost 3 bases, with 15 bases spanning the gap. CDR3 length: 16 residues. For the CDR3, the DNA is TGTGCCAGCAGCCAAGATCCGTTCGGGCGGAACTACGAGCAGTACTTC. Its protein product is CASSQDPFGRNYEQYF.

The rearrangement joins TRBV20-1 to TRBJ1-2, with D possibly TRBD1 on 5 matching bases. Trimming removed 3 bases from V and 7 bases from J, with 15 bases in between. The V gene's germline CDR1 is DFQATT and CDR2 SNEGSKA (reference sequence). There are 13 residues in the CDR3. Here the CDR3 reads CSASEEGRFGYTF. DNA for the CDR3: TGCAGTGCTAGCGAAGAGGGGAGATTTGGCTACACCTTC.

This clonotype was picked up a small number of times. The chain couples TRBV14 to TRBJ1-5; no reliable D call. CDR3 length equals 15 residues. V was pared by 4 bases and J by 2 bases, with 12 bases between. In germline, CDR1 is SGHDN, CDR2 FVKESK. CDR3 loop: CASSRAGGRNQPQHF. CDR3 bases: TGTGCCAGCAGCCGCGCCGGAGGGCGCAATCAGCCCCAGCATTTT.

V and J are TRBV5-1 and TRBJ2-7; D is ambiguous. The germline V gene encodes CDR1 SGHRS and CDR2 YFSETQ. The CDR3 extends over 14 amino acids. Trimming stripped 1 base from V and 2 bases from J, with 10 bases between. The CDR3 DNA sequence: TGCGCCAGCAGCTTGTCTGGGGTCCCCTACGAGCAGTACGTC. This encodes CASSLSGVPYEQYV.

The V and J genes are TRBV6-5 and TRBJ2-7, with 9 bases lining up with TRBD2. The germline V gene has CDR1 MNHEY and CDR2 SVGAGI. The V segment lost 7 bases and the J segment 6 bases; nucleotides outside the gene matches: 7. This CDR3 region has 13 residues. The CDR3 coding sequence is TGTGCCAGCAACTTAGCGGGGGACTCCGAGCAGTACTTC. It codes for CASNLAGDSEQYF.

The chain is built from TRBV6-6 and TRBJ1-5; D gene unclear. This CDR3 spans 19 amino acids. Germline-derived CDR1 and CDR2 are MNHNY and SVGAGI (reference sequence). The V end lost 3 bases, the J end lost 0 bases, and 21 bases lay between the germline ends. The CDR3 protein is CASSYSLLTFGDSNQPQHF. The DNA for the CDR3 is TGTGCCAGCAGTTATAGTCTCCTAACCTTCGGGGATAGCAATCAGCCCCAGCATTTT.

The chain is built from TRBV10-3 and TRBJ2-3; tentatively, D is TRBD2 (5 bases). The CDR3 has 15 residues. Germline loops: CDR1 ENHRY, CDR2 SYGVKD. Trimming removed 2 bases at V and 1 base at J, with 10 bases between. CDR3 region: CAISEVGSGTDTQYF. DNA of the CDR3: TGTGCCATCAGTGAGGTGGGGAGCGGCACAGATACGCAGTATTTT.

This clonotype occurred a few times. The chain uses TRBV29-1 and TRBJ1-1; D gene uncertain. This CDR3 contains 12 residues. Germline assignment: CDR1 SQVTM and CDR2 ANQGSEA. The V end lost 5 bases, the J end lost 0 bases, and 7 bases lay between the germline ends. CDR3 region: CSVSRMNTEAFF. The DNA of the CDR3 is TGCAGCGTTTCAAGAATGAACACTGAAGCTTTCTTT. Variable domain in full (rest from reference TRBV29-1 and TRBJ1-1): SAVISQKPSRDICQRGTSLTIQCQVDSQVTMMFWYRQQPGQSLTLIATANQGSEATYESGFVIDKFPISRPNLTFSTLTVSNMSPEDSSIYLCSVSRMNTEAFFGQGTRLTVV.

V usage is TRBV21-1 and J usage is TRBJ2-4; TRBD1 is the table's D call and was not checked against the DNA. TRBV21-1 is a documented pseudogene. This CDR3 is built from 17 residues. CDR3 nucleotide sequence: TGTGCCAGCAGCAAACATCCCCGGACGGTAGCCAAAAACATTCAGTACTTC. Its translation is CASSKHPRTVAKNIQYF.

The chain uses TRBV6-1 and TRBJ1-1; unclear D gene. The CDR3 has 13 amino acids. The ends were cut back, 3 bases at V and 1 base at J, with 6 bases in the middle. The germline gives CDR1 MNHNS, CDR2 SASEGT. CDR3 sequence reads: CASSDTGNTEAFF. The CDR3 DNA sequence: TGTGCCAGCAGTGATACGGGGAACACTGAAGCTTTCTTT.

A few counts support this clonotype. The chain joins TRBV4-3 to TRBJ2-7, with TRBD2 as a possible D gene (6 bases). V was cut by 0 bases and J by 0 bases, with 9 bases left in between. CDR1 LGHNA and CDR2 YSLEER come from the germline V gene. The CDR3 length is 15 residues. The CDR3 region has the DNA TGCGCCAGCAGCCAAGATCCCGGGAGCTCCTACGAGCAGTACTTC. Amino acids: CASSQDPGSSYEQYF.